The present T cell receptor (beta chain) was sequenced within a study of a mutant IDH1 vaccine in newly diagnosed glioma. The time point here: baseline, week 1 (first vaccination visit). This sample's treatment: pre-vaccination baseline after standard-of-care therapy. This clone was detected once. CDR3 length equals 13 residues. Germline V gene sequence: CDR1 KGHSH, CDR2 LQKENI. This table comes from immunoSEQ multiplex PCR, and its TCRdb copy is limited to in-frame clones, with some not included. Altogether roughly 25,000 clones are present, 85% to 95% being singletons, with the ten largest covering 1% to 1.5%.

Specimen: PBMCs, collected from a glioma patient treated with radiotherapy, temozolomide or both. V is TRBV18 and J is TRBJ2-5; D is unclear. The tail of the sequence fits TRBJ2-7 better, so the J call may be wrong. This clonotype originated in a man aged 35 to 55 with glioma. The CDR3 DNA is TGTGCCAGCTCGCTCGACTTTGGTGCCGAGCAGTACTTC. Protein: CASSLDFGAEQYF.